What follows are 17 T cell receptor beta chains derived from one specimen sequenced in a study of T cell responses to AZD1222 COVID-19 vaccine. The repertoire was sequenced with immunoSEQ multiplex PCR; TCRdb's copy has only in-frame clones and lacks some. The table has around 110,000 clones, more than 65% seen once. Sequencing used peripheral blood, obtained on day 0 of AZD1222 vaccination. The source is an adult in good health.

V is TRBV11-2 and J is TRBJ2-5; 9 nucleotides align to TRBD1. The V and J ends lost 7 bases and 4 bases, in that order; junction bases with no gene match: 13. This CDR3 region has 16 residues. Germline assignment: CDR1 SGHAT and CDR2 FQNNGV. CDR3 loop: CASTPTRDRVGETQYF. CDR3 nucleotide sequence: TGTGCCAGCACTCCGACCCGGGACAGGGTCGGAGAGACCCAGTACTTC.

The chain carries TRBV19 and TRBJ1-6; D is uncertain. The CDR3 is 16 amino acids. V was pared by 3 bases and J by 9 bases, with 18 bases between. Germline V lookup: CDR1 LNHDA, CDR2 SQIVND (reference sequence). CDR3 in DNA: TGTGCCAGTAGTATCCAAGGTGTGGCGGTTCTTTCACCCCTCCACTTT. This encodes CASSIQGVAVLSPLHF.

This chain links TRBV28 with TRBJ1-5, with D possibly matching TRBD1 (6 bases). CDR3 length equals 12 residues. Germline-derived CDR1 and CDR2 are MDHEN and SYDVKM. Trimming pared 10 bases from V and 7 bases from J, leaving 14 bases between. The CDR3 DNA reads as TGTGCCACCCGACAGGTTCAGCAGCCCCAGCATTTT. This sequence encodes CATRQVQQPQHF. The whole variable domain, filled in from reference TRBV28 and TRBJ1-5, reads DVKVTQSSRYLVKRTGEKVFLECVQDMDHENMFWYRQDPGLGLRLIYFSYDVKMKEKGDIPEGYSVSREKKERFSLILESASTNQTSMYLCATRQVQQPQHFGDGTRLSIL.

This chain links TRBV5-4 with TRBJ1-1; possible D gene TRBD1, 6 bases. CDR1 and CDR2 (germline): SGHNT, YYREEE (reference sequence). The V and J ends lost 2 bases and 8 bases respectively, with 13 bases between them. The CDR3 covers 13 residues. CDR3 protein: CASSFTGTWEAFF. The CDR3, as DNA: TGTGCCAGCAGCTTCACAGGGACTTGGGAAGCTTTCTTT.

This sequence joins TRBV21-1 and TRBJ1-2. TRBV21-1 is termed a pseudogene. The CDR3 spans 13 residues. The CDR3 DNA is TGTGCCAGCACGACCGGGGAAGGTGGTGGCTACACCTTC. This codes for CASTTGEGGGYTF.

The chain uses TRBV7-8 and TRBJ1-2, with D perhaps TRBD1 (6 bases). From germline, CDR1 is SGHVS and CDR2 FQNEAQ. Trimming left V 0 bases short and J 5 bases short, with 22 bases between. The CDR3 runs 18 residues. Here the CDR3 reads CASSLAMAGVPLWYGYTF. DNA of the CDR3: TGTGCCAGCAGCTTAGCTATGGCAGGGGTCCCTCTTTGGTATGGCTACACCTTC.

This clone was counted a single time. The chain joins TRBV6-6 to TRBJ2-3, with D perhaps being TRBD1 or TRBD2 (6 bases each). V was clipped by 6 bases and J by 2 bases, with 15 bases between them. The CDR3 is 15 residues long. CDR1 MNHNY and CDR2 SVGAGI come from the germline V gene (reference sequence). Here the CDR3 DNA reads TGTGCCAGCAGGGGGGGCCGTCTACACACAGATACGCAGTATTTT. It is translated as CASRGGRLHTDTQYF.

V is TRBV5-6 and J is TRBJ1-1, with unresolved D. Germline CDR1 reads SGHDT; CDR2 reads YYEEEE. The CDR3 covers 13 residues. With 1 base removed from V and 11 bases from J, the gap between germline ends came to 15 bases. CDR3 sequence reads: CASSLFPSRWAFF. Here the CDR3 DNA reads TGTGCCAGCAGCTTGTTCCCATCCCGCTGGGCTTTCTTT.

V and J are TRBV5-1 and TRBJ1-6; D remains unclear. Trimming took off 1 base at V and 10 bases at J, with 12 bases between the two ends. The CDR3 covers 14 residues. Germline V lookup: CDR1 SGHRS, CDR2 YFSETQ. The CDR3 sequence: CASSLMGNRSPLHF. The DNA for the CDR3 is TGCGCCAGCAGCTTGATGGGGAATCGATCACCCCTCCACTTT.

The gene calls are TRBV2 and TRBJ2-1; 8 nucleotides match TRBD2. J was trimmed by 4 bases and V by 5 bases; bases with no gene match: 7. CDR1 and CDR2 (germline): SNHLY, FYNNEI. The CDR3 is 15 amino acids. The CDR3 spells CASSPRVAGYNEQFF. The CDR3 coding sequence is TGTGCCAGCAGTCCTCGGGTAGCGGGATACAATGAGCAGTTCTTC.

A single count supports this clone. The junction departs from germline at one end; a sequencing error may be responsible. V is TRBV7-7 and J is TRBJ2-5; no reliable D call. The CDR3 spans 13 residues. Germline CDR1 reads SSHAT; CDR2 reads FNYEAQ (reference sequence). In nucleotides, the CDR3 is TGTGCTAGCAGCTTAGCACAGCAAGAGACCCAGTACTTC. Encoded protein: CASSLAQQETQYF.

The chain carries TRBV7-2 and TRBJ1-4; TRBD1 matches at 7 bases. The CDR3 spans 15 residues. CDR1 SGHTA and CDR2 FQGNSA come from the germline V gene. V lost 2 bases and J lost 5; bases outside the gene matches: 5. In nucleotides, the CDR3 is TGTGCCAGCAGCTTAAGGGGGCCCGGGAATGAAAAACTGTTTTTT. It codes for CASSLRGPGNEKLFF.

The chain uses TRBV2 and TRBJ1-2; no reliable D call. With 7 bases removed from V and 8 bases from J, the gap between germline ends came to 14 bases. The CDR3 length is 12 residues. From germline, CDR1 is SNHLY and CDR2 FYNNEI. Here the CDR3 DNA reads TGTGCCAGCAAAGAGGATTCTTGGGGCTACACCTTC. Amino acids: CASKEDSWGYTF.

The rearrangement uses TRBV6-5 and TRBJ2-5; 10 bases agree with TRBD2. V dropped 5 bases and J dropped 5; count of bases not matched to a gene: 8. The CDR3 loop spans 15 amino acids. Germline V gene data show CDR1 as MNHEY and CDR2 as SVGAGI. The DNA of the CDR3 is TGTGCCAGCAGTCTGTACCATAGCGGGAGGGAGACCCAGTACTTC. It specifies CASSLYHSGRETQYF.

The chain carries TRBV7-2 and TRBJ1-5; D gene ambiguous. The germline V and J ends were trimmed by 2 bases and 6 bases, with 8 bases remaining between them. The CDR3 spans 13 residues. Looked up from germline, CDR1 is SGHTA and CDR2 is FQGNSA. For the CDR3, the DNA is TGTGCCAGCAGCTTATTTCCGGGTCAGCCCCAGCATTTT. It translates to CASSLFPGQPQHF.

The rearrangement links TRBV5-1 to TRBJ2-3, with D tentatively TRBD1 (7 bases). The V end lost 0 bases, the J end lost 1 base, and 9 bases lay between the germline ends. The CDR3 runs to 15 residues. Germline lookup yields CDR1 SGHRS and CDR2 YFSETQ. The CDR3 nucleotides read TGCGCCAGCAGCTTGGGCGGGACAGGCACAGATACGCAGTATTTT. It translates to CASSLGGTGTDTQYF. The full variable domain, in which reference TRBV5-1 and TRBJ2-3 provide the parts outside the CDR3, is KAGVTQTPRYLIKTRGQQVTLSCSPISGHRSVSWYQQTPGQGLQFLFEYFSETQRNKGNFPGRFSGRQFSNSRSEMNVSTLELGDSALYLCASSLGGTGTDTQYFGPGTRLTVL.

The V and J genes are TRBV7-9 and TRBJ1-2, with D possibly TRBD1 on 5 matching bases. The CDR3 runs 14 residues. Germline loops: CDR1 SEHNR, CDR2 FQNEAQ (reference sequence). Trimming pared 2 bases from V and 8 bases from J, leaving 15 bases between. The CDR3 is CASSLSGTGGGYTF. CDR3 bases: TGTGCCAGCAGCTTATCGGGGACCGGGGGAGGCTACACCTTC.